A selection of T cell receptor beta chains follows, all from one sample in a study of blood T cell repertoires in COVID-19. Assay used: immunoSEQ multiplex PCR; TCRdb lists only in-frame clones, some missing. Among approximately 130,000 clones, 75% to 90% were seen once, and the ten largest hold approximately 28%. Material for sequencing was peripheral blood. Receptors originate from a man between 65 and 80 years old with active or convalescent COVID-19. CDR3s include the opening cysteine and the closing phenylalanine or tryptophan. Each record gives: CDR3 DNA, CDR3 protein, J gene, clone size, D gene, V gene. A D gene is named only where the DNA matches it firmly. Clone size is stated in some rows and not others, as once, few, many or a class when expanded.

TGTGCCAGTAGCCCGGGGGGGGCTAGCACCGGGGAGCTGTTTTTT,CASSPGGASTGELFF,TRBJ2-2,-,TRBD2,TRBV19
TGTGCCAGCTCAACAGGGGGCGGGAAAGAGACCCAGTACTTC,CASSTGGGKETQYF,TRBJ2-5,-,TRBD1,TRBV2
TGTGCCAGCAGGACAGGATTTAATGAAAAACTGTTTTTT,CASRTGFNEKLFF,TRBJ1-4,-,-,TRBV2
TGTGCCAGCAGTTTATTCCCCAGGGGGCGTGGAGCTTTCTTT,CASSLFPRGRGAFF,TRBJ1-1,once,TRBD1,TRBV28
TGTGCCAGCAAACCCGGGACAGGGACAGATACGCAGTATTTT,CASKPGTGTDTQYF,TRBJ2-3,-,TRBD1,TRBV6-5
TGTGCCAGCAGTGGGTCTGGGAGGGCCGCGAGTAATGAGCAGTTCTTC,CASSGSGRAASNEQFF,TRBJ2-1,-,TRBD2,TRBV28
TGTGCCAGCAGCTTCTTGACTAGCGGGAGGGCCTTATTCTTC,CASSFLTSGRALFF,TRBJ2-1,-,TRBD2,TRBV5-4
TGTGCCAGCAGTCCCAACCAGGGCAATACGCAGTATTTT,CASSPNQGNTQYF,TRBJ2-3,-,-,TRBV27
TGTGCCAGCAGTTGGACCGGGACAGACTCCTACGAGCAGTACTTC,CASSWTGTDSYEQYF,TRBJ2-7,-,TRBD1,TRBV27
TGCGCCAGCAGTCATTCCAGCGCTCGGGAGCTGTTTTTT,CASSHSSARELFF,TRBJ2-2,-,-,TRBV23-1
TGCGCCAGCAGCTTACTTCAGGGTGGAGTTGATGAGCAGTTCTTC,CASSLLQGGVDEQFF,TRBJ2-1,-,-,TRBV5-1
TGTGCCAGCAGTTTACAGGGTCCCCCTAACTATGGCTACACCTTC,CASSLQGPPNYGYTF,TRBJ1-2,-,-,TRBV28
TGTGCCAGCAGCCCCAATGGGGGGGCACCAGAGACCCAGTACTTC,CASSPNGGAPETQYF,TRBJ2-5,-,-,TRBV6-4
TGTGCCAGCAGTTTAACGTCAGGGGGCTCGGGCTACGAGCAGTACTTC,CASSLTSGGSGYEQYF,TRBJ2-7,-,TRBD1,TRBV27
TGCGCCAGCAGCTTCGGACTAGCGGGATTGGACAATGAGCAGTTCTTC,CASSFGLAGLDNEQFF,TRBJ2-1,-,TRBD2,TRBV5-1
TGCAGTGCTAGTGGCCTAGCGGGTAGGGACGAGCAGTACTTC,CSASGLAGRDEQYF,TRBJ2-7,-,TRBD2,TRBV20-1
TGTGCCAGCAGCCGGGGACTAGCGGGCGATGAGCAGTTCTTC,CASSRGLAGDEQFF,TRBJ2-1,-,TRBD2,TRBV7-2
TGTGCCAGCAGCCCGGGACAGGGGTCCTACGAGCAGTACTTC,CASSPGQGSYEQYF,TRBJ2-7,-,TRBD1,TRBV6-5
TGTGCCAGCAGCCCGGACAGGGGGAATTTTAATTCACCCCTCCACTTT,CASSPDRGNFNSPLHF,TRBJ1-6,few,TRBD1,TRBV5-4
TGTGCCAGCAGCTCAAGCGGGAGTCTCCCTGACAATGAGCAGTTCTTC,CASSSSGSLPDNEQFF,TRBJ2-1,-,TRBD2,TRBV3-1/TRBV3-2
TGTGCCAGCAGCCGCAGTAGCGGGAGCGGAACAGATACGCAGTATTTT,CASSRSSGSGTDTQYF,TRBJ2-3,-,TRBD2,TRBV27
TGTGCCAGCAGCCAAGAACAGGGGGCGAGCACTGAAGCTTTCTTT,CASSQEQGASTEAFF,TRBJ1-1,-,TRBD1,TRBV3-1/TRBV3-2
TGCGCCAGCAGCCCCGCAGCTAGCGGGAGGCGCCAAGAGACCCAGTACTTC,CASSPAASGRRQETQYF,TRBJ2-5,few,TRBD2,TRBV5-1
TGTGCCAGCAGTACCCGACTAGCGGGAGTCTACAATGAGCAGTTCTTC,CASSTRLAGVYNEQFF,TRBJ2-1,-,TRBD2,TRBV27
TGTGCCAGCAGCCTAAGCGGGAGCACCCACAATGAGCAGTTCTTC,CASSLSGSTHNEQFF,TRBJ2-1,-,TRBD2,TRBV6-5
TGTGCCAGCGTCTTACAGGGGGGGGACAATCAGCCCCAGCATTTT,CASVLQGGDNQPQHF,TRBJ1-5,few,TRBD1,TRBV2
TGTGCCAGCTGCAGGCTTCAGGGGTCAAGGGGAAAACTGTTTTTT,CASCRLQGSRGKLFF,TRBJ1-4,-,-,TRBV6-5
TGTGCCAGCAGTGACAGGACCTACACTGAAGCTTTCTTT,CASSDRTYTEAFF,TRBJ1-1,-,-,TRBV7-9
TGTGCCAGCAGCCGACAGGGGGCTGACACCGGGGAGCTGTTTTTT,CASSRQGADTGELFF,TRBJ2-2,-,TRBD1,TRBV7-9
TGTGCCGCAAACGAGGGTACTGGAAACACCATATATTTT,CAANEGTGNTIYF,TRBJ1-3,-,-,TRBV19
TGTGCCAGCAGTATGGGACTAGCGAGGAACACCGGGGAGCTGTTTTTT,CASSMGLARNTGELFF,TRBJ2-2,-,TRBD2,TRBV27
TGTGCCAGCAGCACCCGGACAGGGTCAGACGGAGATCAGCCCCAGCATTTT,CASSTRTGSDGDQPQHF,TRBJ1-5,-,TRBD1,TRBV5-5
TGCGCCAGCAGCCAAGGGCCGGCAGGGCACTACAATGAGCAGTTCTTC,CASSQGPAGHYNEQFF,TRBJ2-1,-,-,TRBV4-1
TGTGCCACCCCGCAAGAGGACAGCGGCTTGTCGGGCTACACCTTC,CATPQEDSGLSGYTF,TRBJ1-2,-,-,TRBV2
TGTGCCACCAGTGATTCTAGTTGGGACAGGGTGAACTATGGCTACACCTTC,CATSDSSWDRVNYGYTF,TRBJ1-2,-,TRBD1,TRBV24-1
TGTGCCAGCAGTCCCCAGACTACTATCGTTCAGTACTTC,CASSPQTTIVQYF,TRBJ2-4,once,-,TRBV28
TGCAGTGCTAGTACTCCAGGTCGCAATGAGCAGTTCTTC,CSASTPGRNEQFF,TRBJ2-1,-,-,TRBV20-1
TGCGCCAGCAGCTTAGGTCCCTCGGGTCAGCCCCAGCATTTT,CASSLGPSGQPQHF,TRBJ1-5,-,-,TRBV5-1
TGTGCCAGCAGTTACCCGGGACAGGGTCTGTTTTTT,CASSYPGQGLFF,TRBJ1-4,-,TRBD1,TRBV6-2/TRBV6-3
TGTGCCAGTTTGGGGGCGAGCTCGAATTCACCCCTCCACTTT,CASLGASSNSPLHF,TRBJ1-6,-,-,TRBV28
TGCGCCAGCAGCCCGCGGGAGAACTCCTACAATGAGCAGTTCTTC,CASSPRENSYNEQFF,TRBJ2-1,-,TRBD2,TRBV4-1
TGTGCCAGCAGCCTTATCCGGGTGAACACTGAAGCTTTCTTT,CASSLIRVNTEAFF,TRBJ1-1,-,-,TRBV2
TGTGCCAGCAGCCACGGCGACAGGGCTAATCAGCCCCAGCATTTT,CASSHGDRANQPQHF,TRBJ1-5,-,TRBD1,TRBV3-1/TRBV3-2
TGTGCCAGCGGGCAGGGGTTCTACAATGAGCAGTTCTTC,CASGQGFYNEQFF,TRBJ2-1,-,-,TRBV21-1
TGTGCCAGCAGTACTACAGGGGTCGGCAATCAGCCCCAGCATTTT,CASSTTGVGNQPQHF,TRBJ1-5,-,TRBD1,TRBV28
TGTGCCAGCAGCTTGGAGGTAGCGGCCCAAGAGACCCAGTACTTC,CASSLEVAAQETQYF,TRBJ2-5,-,-,TRBV5-4
TGTGCCAGCAGCCAAGTTCGGGACAGGGTATACTCTGGAAACACCATATATTTT,CASSQVRDRVYSGNTIYF,TRBJ1-3,-,TRBD1,TRBV14
TGCAGCGTTTGGGGACAGTTTGGCTACACCTTC,CSVWGQFGYTF,TRBJ1-2,few,TRBD1,TRBV29-1
TGTGCCAGTAATCCAGGGGGACAGTCAAATCAGCCCCAGCATTTT,CASNPGGQSNQPQHF,TRBJ1-5,-,TRBD1,TRBV19